A single sample is the source of the 27 T cell receptor beta chains below, sequenced in a study of T cells after yellow fever vaccination. TCRdb redid the calling of the 5' RACE reads with MiXCR, one entry per CDR3 protein. The profile covers some 240,000 distinct CDR3 sequences, with 3% to 4% appearing a single time and around 3% taken by the ten largest. The sample in question was CD4+ T cells sorted from PBMCs, obtained 10 days after the yellow fever booster vaccination. Receptor source: a man between 18 and 29 years old who received the YFV17D yellow fever vaccine.

This clonotype was seen at least ten times. J is TRBJ2-3 and V is TRBV2; possible D gene TRBD2, 5 bases. Trimming removed 2 bases at V and 0 bases at J, with 21 bases between. The CDR3 runs to 19 residues. CDR1 and CDR2 from the germline V gene are SNHLY and FYNNEI. The CDR3 nucleotides are TGTGCCAGCAGTGAACGGGCCGGGATCTCAACCCCTAGCACAGATACGCAGTATTTT. This gives the protein CASSERAGISTPSTDTQYF.

This clonotype has more than one count but fewer than ten. The chain couples TRBV2 to TRBJ2-3; D is unresolved. Trimming left V 8 bases short and J 1 base short, with 10 bases between. The CDR3 sequence is 13 residues long. Germline CDR1 reads SNHLY; CDR2 reads FYNNEI. Written as DNA, the CDR3 is TGTGCCAGCCGGGCGAGTGGCACAGATACGCAGTATTTT. The encoded protein is CASRASGTDTQYF.

The rearrangement joins TRBV29-1 to TRBJ2-2; D unclear. V lost 4 bases to trimming and J lost 4 bases, with 1 base between them. This CDR3 comprises 10 residues. Germline V gene sequence: CDR1 SQVTM, CDR2 ANQGSEA. DNA for the CDR3: TGCAGCGTTGGCACCGGGGAGCTGTTTTTT. Amino acid sequence: CSVGTGELFF.

This clonotype was detected a few times. The chain joins TRBV5-1 to TRBJ2-2, with D uncertain. Trimming stripped 0 bases from V and 5 bases from J, with 5 bases between. Looked up from germline, CDR1 is SGHRS and CDR2 is YFSETQ. The CDR3 totals 13 residues. CDR3 amino acids: CASSLGLTGELFF. The CDR3 DNA reads as TGCGCCAGCAGCTTGGGGCTTACCGGGGAGCTGTTTTTT.

The V call is TRBV4-1, the J call TRBJ1-5; D is perhaps TRBD1 (5 bases). The CDR3 length is 16 residues. V was trimmed by 3 bases and J by 8 bases, leaving 20 bases between them. Germline V gene lookup returns CDR1 MGHRA and CDR2 YSYEKL. This CDR3 reads CASSQNHAGSEKPQHF. In DNA, the CDR3 is TGCGCCAGCAGCCAGAATCACGCAGGGTCTGAGAAGCCCCAGCATTTT.

The genes are TRBV11-2 and TRBJ2-7, with D possibly TRBD2 on 7 matching bases. The germline V gene has CDR1 SGHAT and CDR2 FQNNGV. This CDR3 contains 16 residues. V shed 2 bases and J shed 3 bases, with 17 bases lying between them. CDR3 DNA: TGTGCCAGCAGCTTAAGGGGGAGGGACGGGTACTACGAGCAGTACTTC. It encodes CASSLRGRDGYYEQYF.

This clonotype has just a few counts. The V gene is TRBV20-1, the J gene TRBJ1-4, with TRBD1 as a possible D gene (5 bases). This CDR3 has 14 amino acids. With 2 bases removed from V and 8 bases from J, the gap between germline ends came to 15 bases. Germline V lookup: CDR1 DFQATT, CDR2 SNEGSKA (reference sequence). As DNA, the CDR3 is TGCAGTGCTAGAAAGACAGCGGGCGGGGAAAAACTGTTTTTT. Translated, it gives CSARKTAGGEKLFF.

This clonotype was detected ten times or more. The chain employs TRBV20-1 and TRBJ2-3; TRBD2 agrees at 8 bases. The CDR3 has 15 residues. Trimming took 0 bases from V and 1 from J; bases not matched to a gene: 3. Germline V CDR1 and CDR2: DFQATT, SNEGSKA (reference sequence). CDR3 DNA sequence: TGCAGTGCTAGAGACCCGACTAGCGGCACAGATACGCAGTATTTT. Protein: CSARDPTSGTDTQYF.

This sequence joins TRBV21-1 and TRBJ2-7. TRBV21-1 is deemed a pseudogene. CDR3 length equals 11 residues. The CDR3 spells CASAWHYEQYV. In DNA form, the CDR3 reads TGTGCCAGCGCCTGGCACTACGAGCAGTACGTC.

J is TRBJ2-5 and V is TRBV29-1, with 8 nucleotides matching TRBD2. Losses at the gene ends were 6 bases for V and 10 bases for J; bases not matched to a gene: 13. CDR3 length: 13 amino acids. CDR1 and CDR2 from the germline V gene are SQVTM and ANQGSEA. CDR3 in DNA: TGCAGCGTCGAGCGGGGGATCAATGGCGGCCAGTACTTC. This encodes CSVERGINGGQYF.

This clonotype was seen many times. The CDR3 reads CASSHPPGLTNEQFF. DNA of the CDR3: TGCGCCAGCAGCCACCCCCCGGGACTTACGAATGAGCAGTTCTTC. V is TRBV4-1 and J is TRBJ2-1; possible D gene TRBD2, 6 bases. CDR3 size: 15 residues. The V gene's germline CDR1 is MGHRA and CDR2 YSYEKL. V lost 3 bases and J lost 7, with 16 bases in between.

This sequence joins TRBV7-2 and TRBJ2-5; TRBD1 matches 7 bases. V lost 4 bases and J lost 6; bases outside the gene matches: 5. CDR1 and CDR2 from the germline V gene are SGHTA and FQGNSA. This CDR3 contains 13 residues. The CDR3 spells CASSSQGRQTQYF. The CDR3 bases are TGTGCCAGCAGCTCACAGGGGCGGCAGACCCAGTACTTC.

This clonotype was recorded many times. V gene TRBV6-5 combines with J gene TRBJ1-2; weak D call: TRBD1 (5 bases). CDR3 length: 15 amino acids. Trimming shortened V by 6 bases and J by 5 bases, and 19 bases separated the two germline ends. The V gene's germline CDR1 is MNHEY and CDR2 SVGAGI. CDR3 amino acids: CASSRDRPPRYGYTF. The CDR3 DNA reads TGTGCCAGCAGCCGCGACAGACCCCCTCGGTATGGCTACACCTTC.

The sample holds many counts of this clonotype. The chain employs TRBV20-1 and TRBJ1-3; the D is unclear. Germline values: CDR1 DFQATT, CDR2 SNEGSKA (reference sequence). The CDR3 spans 12 residues. V shed 5 bases and J shed 1 base, with 6 bases lying between them. The CDR3 nucleotides are TGCAGTGCTTCCCAGTCTGGAAACACCATATATTTT. Its translation: CSASQSGNTIYF.

The chain is built from TRBV12-3 or TRBV12-4 and TRBJ2-3; the D gene is possibly TRBD2 (6 bases). The V end lost 7 bases, the J end lost 7 bases, and 15 bases lay between the germline ends. The CDR3 runs 13 residues. CDR3 residues: CASTPQEGNTQYF. CDR3 nucleotide sequence: TGTGCCAGCACGCCACAGGAGGGAAATACGCAGTATTTT.

This clonotype was observed a few times. The V gene is TRBV19, the J gene TRBJ1-1; D call uncertain. V was cut by 4 bases and J by 4 bases, with 13 bases left in between. The germline V gene has CDR1 LNHDA and CDR2 SQIVND (reference sequence). CDR3 length: 14 residues. DNA of the CDR3: TGTGCCAGTAGTACTTTCAGTTTGGGCACTGAAGCTTTCTTT. Protein sequence: CASSTFSLGTEAFF.

The sample holds many counts of this clonotype. The V gene is TRBV30, the J gene TRBJ1-1; possibly TRBD1 for D (6 bases). Germline V gives CDR1 GTSNPN, CDR2 SVGIG (reference sequence). The V gene lost 0 bases and the J gene lost 11 bases, with 16 bases spanning the gap. CDR3 length: 13 amino acids. CDR3 DNA sequence: TGTGCCTGGAGTGTATATGAAGGAACAGGGGCTTTCTTT. Residues: CAWSVYEGTGAFF.

The chain uses TRBV6-5 and TRBJ2-3; TRBD1 might be the D (6 bases). The V end lost 6 bases, the J end lost 1 base, and 11 bases lay between the germline ends. This CDR3 contains 14 residues. Germline values: CDR1 MNHEY, CDR2 SVGAGI. This CDR3 is CASRGAGGTDTQYF. Here the CDR3 DNA reads TGTGCCAGCAGGGGAGCAGGGGGCACAGATACGCAGTATTTT.

The chain carries TRBV18 and TRBJ1-1; D remains unclear. Germline-derived CDR1 and CDR2 are KGHSH and LQKENI. This CDR3 contains 14 residues. V lost 4 bases and J 4 bases, leaving 13 bases between the germline ends. CDR3 region: CASSLGQMGTEAFF. CDR3 DNA sequence: TGTGCCAGCTCACTCGGGCAGATGGGCACTGAAGCTTTCTTT.

The chain combines TRBV6-6 with TRBJ1-5; no reliable D call. V gave up 8 bases and J gave up 6 bases, with 8 bases separating them. Germline lookup yields CDR1 MNHNY and CDR2 SVGAGI (reference sequence). The CDR3 contains 11 residues. The CDR3 spells CASFMVQPQHF. CDR3 sequence (DNA): TGTGCCAGCTTCATGGTTCAGCCCCAGCATTTT.

This clonotype appeared a few times. The gene calls are TRBV4-1 and TRBJ1-5, with a possible D match to TRBD1 (5 bases). V dropped 1 base and J dropped 2 bases, with 9 bases sitting between them. Germline CDR1 reads MGHRA; CDR2 reads YSYEKL. The CDR3 length is 15 residues. For the CDR3, the DNA is TGCGCCAGCAGCCAAGTCCCCAGGGGCAATCAGCCCCAGCATTTT. It specifies CASSQVPRGNQPQHF.

This clonotype was seen repeatedly, ten times or more. The chain is built from TRBV7-2 and TRBJ2-3; D gene ambiguous. V lost 1 base to trimming and J lost 7 bases, with 18 bases between them. The CDR3 contains 16 residues. The germline V gene has CDR1 SGHTA and CDR2 FQGNSA. The CDR3 reads CASSLGVGLRTYTQYF. Written as DNA, the CDR3 is TGTGCCAGCAGCTTAGGGGTGGGTCTGCGCACTTATACGCAGTATTTT.

This clonotype was observed many times. The J gene is TRBJ1-5, the V gene TRBV20-1; 7 bases line up with TRBD1. This CDR3 has 17 residues. Germline values: CDR1 DFQATT, CDR2 SNEGSKA (reference sequence). V gave up 5 bases and J gave up 3 bases; unmatched junction bases: 16. CDR3 loop: CSAGRLTGTAYNQPQHF. Here the CDR3 DNA reads TGCAGTGCTGGTCGCCTAACCGGGACAGCCTACAATCAGCCCCAGCATTTT.

In this sample, this clonotype turned up a few times. The chain links TRBV11-3 to TRBJ2-5; D uncertain. Germline V lookup: CDR1 SGHNT, CDR2 YENEEA. Trimming removed 7 bases at V and 5 bases at J, with 11 bases between. The CDR3 totals 12 residues. CDR3 region: CASNTAEETQYF. CDR3 DNA: TGTGCCAGCAATACGGCGGAGGAGACCCAGTACTTC.

V usage is TRBV5-4 and J usage is TRBJ2-4; D unclear. CDR1 is SGHNT and CDR2 is YYREEE in the germline V gene (reference sequence). The V end was cut by 0 bases, the J end by 3 bases, with 10 bases between. The CDR3 totals 15 residues. For the CDR3, the DNA is TGTGCCAGCAGCTTGGCCGGGCTAGTCAAAAACATTCAGTACTTC. This sequence encodes CASSLAGLVKNIQYF.

In its sample, this clonotype was seen many times. The chain uses TRBV10-1 and TRBJ2-7; D uncertain. The CDR3 length is 16 residues. Trimming stripped 2 bases from V and 3 bases from J, with 17 bases between. The V gene's germline CDR1 is WNHNN and CDR2 SYGVQD (reference sequence). The CDR3 DNA sequence: TGCGCCAGCAGTGAGGTGTCGGCGGCATACCTCTACGAGCAGTACTTC. This translates into CASSEVSAAYLYEQYF.

This chain links TRBV2 with TRBJ1-5; the D gene is possibly TRBD1 (6 bases). The ends were cut back, 6 bases at V and 0 bases at J, with 9 bases in the middle. Germline lookup yields CDR1 SNHLY and CDR2 FYNNEI. This CDR3 contains 14 residues. This CDR3 reads CASRRTDSNQPQHF. The CDR3, as DNA: TGTGCCAGCAGAAGGACAGATAGCAATCAGCCCCAGCATTTT. Complete variable domain (other parts from reference TRBV2 and TRBJ1-5): EPEVTQTPSHQVTQMGQEVILRCVPISNHLYFYWYRQILGQKVEFLVSFYNNEISEKSEIFDDQFSVERPDGSNFTLKIRSTKLEDSAMYFCASRRTDSNQPQHFGDGTRLSIL.